These 26 T cell receptor beta chains were all obtained from the same sample, sequenced in a study of long-term antiretroviral therapy in people with HIV (dated by TCRdb to 2022 to 2024). Sequencing of the TRB variable region was done with the immunoSEQ hsTCRB v3.0 assay at survey level resolution. What TCRdb holds here is the immuneACCESS table cut down to in-frame rearrangements. Part of the clones is not present; checked against another copy, under half of the missing clones reflect an unresolved V gene, and the others are unexplained. Within this sample are under 25,000 clones, with more than 75% of them counted one time only. The ten biggest clones cover more than 4% of the sample. This sample comprised unsorted PBMCs, obtained 0.5 years after starting antiretroviral therapy. These receptors all stem from a woman in her thirties or forties with HIV.

The chain links TRBV7-9 to TRBJ1-3; 9 nucleotides align to TRBD1. The germline V gene has CDR1 SEHNR and CDR2 FQNEAQ (reference sequence). Losses at the gene ends were 5 bases for V and 4 bases for J; bases not matched to a gene: 3. The CDR3 runs to 14 residues. The CDR3: CASSPGTGGNTIYF. DNA for the CDR3: TGTGCCAGCAGCCCGGGGACAGGGGGAAACACCATATATTTT.

This chain links TRBV2 with TRBJ1-1, with 10 bases that match TRBD1. Germline values: CDR1 SNHLY, CDR2 FYNNEI. CDR3 length: 15 amino acids. Trimming at V came to 5 bases and at J to 3 bases, leaving 6 bases not matched to a gene. The CDR3 nucleotides are TGTGCCAGCAGTAAAGAAGGACAGGGGGACACTGAAGCTTTCTTT. This translates into CASSKEGQGDTEAFF.

This clone was observed a handful of times. V and J are TRBV18 and TRBJ1-2; TRBD1 matches 10 bases. The CDR3 length is 14 residues. Trimming at V came to 2 bases and at J to 14 bases, leaving 11 bases not matched to a gene. Germline loops: CDR1 KGHSH, CDR2 LQKENI. The CDR3 bases are TGTGCCAGCTCACCAGGGTCCCGGGACAGGGGTTCAACCTTC. Amino acid sequence: CASSPGSRDRGSTF.

The chain is built from TRBV27 and TRBJ2-7; 8 positions match TRBD1. CDR1 and CDR2 (germline): MNHEY, SMNVEV (reference sequence). There are 14 residues in the CDR3. Trimming removed 3 bases from V and 2 bases from J; junction bases left unmatched: 3. The CDR3 sequence is CASSLGQATYEQYF. The DNA for the CDR3 is TGTGCCAGCAGTTTGGGACAGGCCACCTACGAGCAGTACTTC.

The chain recombines TRBV10-3 with TRBJ1-6; no reliable D call. The CDR3 is made up of 16 amino acids. V lost 1 base and J lost 7, with 14 bases in between. CDR1 ENHRY and CDR2 SYGVKD come from the germline V gene. CDR3 region: CAISELRPARNSPLHF. CDR3 DNA: TGTGCCATCAGTGAGTTGAGACCCGCCCGGAATTCACCCCTCCACTTT.

J is TRBJ2-7 and V is TRBV30, with TRBD1 matching over 8 bases. V lost 4 bases and J lost 2; bases outside the gene matches: 4. The CDR3 runs to 13 residues. The germline CDR1 and CDR2 sequences are GTSNPN and SVGIG (reference sequence). The CDR3 bases are TGTGCCTGGAACACAGGGGGAGCCTACGAGCAGTACTTC. Translating it yields CAWNTGGAYEQYF.

V and J are TRBV2 and TRBJ2-2; 8 bases map to TRBD1. V shed 6 bases and J 2 bases; nucleotides not matched to a gene: 5. This CDR3 has 15 amino acids. Germline V gene sequence: CDR1 SNHLY, CDR2 FYNNEI. The CDR3 sequence is CASRRQGTNTGELFF. Here the CDR3 DNA reads TGTGCCAGCAGGAGACAGGGGACAAACACCGGGGAGCTGTTTTTT. Complete variable domain (other parts from reference TRBV2 and TRBJ2-2): EPEVTQTPSHQVTQMGQEVILRCVPISNHLYFYWYRQILGQKVEFLVSFYNNEISEKSEIFDDQFSVERPDGSNFTLKIRSTKLEDSAMYFCASRRQGTNTGELFFGEGSRLTVL.

The V gene is TRBV19, the J gene TRBJ1-1; 9 nucleotides match TRBD1. The CDR3 has 16 residues. V shed 5 bases, J shed 4 bases, and the junction held 11 bases outside the gene matches. Germline CDR1 and CDR2: LNHDA and SQIVND (reference sequence). The CDR3 spells CASSLRQGGSRTEAFF. The CDR3 DNA sequence: TGTGCCAGTAGTCTCCGACAGGGGGGCTCGCGCACTGAAGCTTTCTTT.

This clone has just a few counts. The CDR3 loop reads CASSQEGRGYPNTEAFF. Here the CDR3 DNA reads TGCGCCAGCAGCCAAGAAGGGAGAGGCTACCCGAACACTGAAGCTTTCTTT. The rearrangement links TRBV4-1 to TRBJ1-1; the D is unclear. This CDR3 comprises 17 residues. Germline V lookup: CDR1 MGHRA, CDR2 YSYEKL. The ends were cut back, 0 bases at V and 1 base at J, with 15 bases in the middle.

This clone was seen a few times. This chain connects TRBV5-1 to TRBJ2-7; 12 nucleotides align to TRBD1. The CDR3 runs to 17 residues. The junction had 8 bases not matched to a gene; V was cut back by 3 bases and J by 1 base. CDR1 SGHRS and CDR2 YFSETQ come from the germline V gene. For the CDR3, the DNA is TGCGCCAGCAGCTCCGGGACAGGGGGCCGATATTCCTACGAGCAGTACTTC. It is translated as CASSSGTGGRYSYEQYF.

This clone was counted only a few times. This rearrangement joins TRBV7-9 to TRBJ1-5; 7 positions match TRBD1. The ends lost 3 bases at V and 4 bases at J; junction bases unmatched: 3. Germline V gene sequence: CDR1 SEHNR, CDR2 FQNEAQ (reference sequence). The CDR3 is made up of 14 amino acids. The CDR3 DNA reads TGTGCCAGCAGCTTCGGGACAGATAATCAGCCCCAGCATTTT. Encoded protein: CASSFGTDNQPQHF. The entire variable domain, with the rest obtained from reference TRBV7-9 and TRBJ1-5, is as follows: DTGVSQNPRHKITKRGQNVTFRCDPISEHNRLYWYRQTLGQGPEFLTYFQNEAQLEKSRLLSDRFSAERPKGSFSTLEIQRTEQGDSAMYLCASSFGTDNQPQHFGDGTRLSIL.

The chain is built from TRBV7-2 and TRBJ1-2, with TRBD1 identical over 8 bases. The V gene end was trimmed by 3 bases and the J gene end by 6 bases; junction bases not matched to a gene: 3. This CDR3 region has 13 residues. Per germline, CDR1 SGHTA and CDR2 FQGNSA. CDR3 protein: CASSLETGDGYTF. The CDR3 DNA follows: TGTGCCAGCAGCTTGGAGACAGGGGATGGCTACACCTTC.

This clone was recorded once. V is TRBV10-1 and J is TRBJ2-7; TRBD2 aligns across 12 bases. The J segment lost 5 bases and the V segment lost 8 bases, leaving 4 bases of the junction unmatched. Germline CDR1 reads WNHNN; CDR2 reads SYGVQD (reference sequence). The CDR3 is made up of 13 amino acids. The CDR3, as DNA: TGCGCCAGCGATCTAGCGGGGGGGGACGAGCAGTACTTC. Translated: CASDLAGGDEQYF.

This sequence joins TRBV9 and TRBJ1-4, with 9 bases that match TRBD1. The CDR3 consists of 15 residues. The V and J ends lost 4 bases and 8 bases, in that order; junction bases with no gene match: 9. Germline V CDR1 and CDR2: SGDLS, YYNGEE. The CDR3 loop is CASSFRQGEGEKLFF. The CDR3 DNA sequence: TGTGCCAGCAGCTTTAGACAGGGGGAAGGGGAAAAACTGTTTTTT.

This sequence joins TRBV2 and TRBJ2-7, with 8 bases matching TRBD1. The V gene end was trimmed by 6 bases and the J gene end by 5 bases; junction bases not matched to a gene: 6. The germline V gene has CDR1 SNHLY and CDR2 FYNNEI. The CDR3 is 13 residues long. The CDR3 DNA sequence: TGTGCCAGCAGGCCCTGGACAGGGAACGAGCAGTACTTC. Encoded protein: CASRPWTGNEQYF.

This clone appeared a few times. CDR3 residues: CASTEDTGELFF. CDR3 sequence (DNA): TGTGCCAGCACGGAGGACACCGGGGAGCTGTTTTTT. The chain combines TRBV2 with TRBJ2-2, with D possibly being TRBD2 (5 bases). V was clipped by 7 bases and J by 3 bases, with 6 bases between them. This CDR3 spans 12 amino acids. Per the germline V gene, CDR1 is SNHLY and CDR2 is FYNNEI.

This sequence joins TRBV5-1 and TRBJ1-4, with D unresolved. The CDR3 contains 12 residues. CDR1 and CDR2 from the germline V gene are SGHRS and YFSETQ. The ends were cut back, 6 bases at V and 5 bases at J, with 8 bases in the middle. The DNA for the CDR3 is TGCGCCAGCAAGCGGGAGAATGAAAAACTGTTTTTT. Its protein is CASKRENEKLFF.

This clone was observed a few times. This rearrangement joins TRBV7-2 to TRBJ2-7; either TRBD1 or TRBD2 may supply D (6 bases each). The CDR3 has 15 amino acids. CDR1 and CDR2 from the germline V gene are SGHTA and FQGNSA. V was clipped by 5 bases and J by 2 bases, with 16 bases between them. For the CDR3, the DNA is TGTGCCAGCAGCCCTCGCCAAGGGGGGACCTACGAGCAGTACTTC. This codes for CASSPRQGGTYEQYF. Full variable domain (rest looked up from reference TRBV7-2 and TRBJ2-7): GAGVSQSPSNKVTEKGKDVELRCDPISGHTALYWYRQSLGQGLEFLIYFQGNSAPDKSGLPSDRFSAERTGGSVSTLTIQRTQQEDSAVYLCASSPRQGGTYEQYFGPGTRLTVT.

The chain has TRBV7-2 and TRBJ2-1; D is possibly TRBD2 (6 bases). V was shortened by 5 bases and J by 1 base, with 15 bases between the two germline ends. Germline CDR1 SGHTA, CDR2 FQGNSA. The CDR3 is made up of 16 amino acids. CDR3 loop: CASSPRGGASYNEQFF. The CDR3 DNA sequence: TGTGCCAGCAGCCCTCGTGGCGGGGCGTCCTACAATGAGCAGTTCTTC. The full variable domain, in which reference TRBV7-2 and TRBJ2-1 provide the parts outside the CDR3, is GAGVSQSPSNKVTEKGKDVELRCDPISGHTALYWYRQSLGQGLEFLIYFQGNSAPDKSGLPSDRFSAERTGGSVSTLTIQRTQQEDSAVYLCASSPRGGASYNEQFFGPGTRLTVL.

V usage is TRBV5-4 and J usage is TRBJ2-1; possibly TRBD2 for D (7 bases). CDR1 is SGHNT, CDR2 YYREEE, per germline (reference sequence). The V and J ends lost 2 bases and 5 bases respectively, with 17 bases between them. The CDR3 loop spans 16 amino acids. The CDR3 DNA reads as TGTGCCAGCAGCTTTTTTTCGGGGGGCCTCCACAATGAGCAGTTCTTC. Amino acids: CASSFFSGGLHNEQFF.

The gene calls are TRBV18 and TRBJ2-4, with 7 bases identical to TRBD1. The length of the CDR3 is 16 residues. The germline CDR1 and CDR2 sequences are KGHSH and LQKENI. V gave up 4 bases and J gave up 2 bases; unmatched junction bases: 8. CDR3: CASSQTGVESKNIQYF. CDR3 coding DNA: TGTGCCAGCTCACAAACAGGGGTCGAGTCCAAAAACATTCAGTACTTC.

This chain connects TRBV7-2 to TRBJ2-5; no reliable D call. The CDR3 spans 13 residues. The V end was cut by 2 bases, the J end by 4 bases, with 8 bases between. CDR1 and CDR2 (germline): SGHTA, FQGNSA. The CDR3 loop is CASSLSLGETQYF. The DNA of the CDR3 is TGTGCCAGCAGCTTATCATTAGGAGAGACCCAGTACTTC.

This sequence joins TRBV19 and TRBJ2-2; D assignment may be TRBD1 or TRBD2 (6 bases each). Trimming stripped 2 bases from V and 2 bases from J, with 9 bases between. CDR3 length equals 15 residues. Per germline, CDR1 LNHDA and CDR2 SQIVND (reference sequence). The CDR3: CASSIWGANTGELFF. CDR3 DNA: TGTGCCAGTAGTATATGGGGGGCAAACACCGGGGAGCTGTTTTTT. The whole variable domain, remainder taken from reference TRBV19 and TRBJ2-2, is DGGITQSPKYLFRKEGQNVTLSCEQNLNHDAMYWYRQDPGQGLRLIYYSQIVNDFQKGDIAEGYSVSREKKESFPLTVTSAQKNPTAFYLCASSIWGANTGELFFGEGSRLTVL.

The CDR3 coding sequence is TGTGCCAGCAGCTTACAGGGGGGCACTGAAGCTTTCTTT. Encoded protein: CASSLQGGTEAFF. The chain carries TRBV11-2 and TRBJ1-1, with 7 bases lining up with TRBD1. Looked up from germline, CDR1 is SGHAT and CDR2 is FQNNGV. The CDR3 sequence is 13 residues long. V gave up 2 bases and J gave up 4 bases; unmatched junction bases: 1.

This clone is a singleton in its sample. The chain joins TRBV18 to TRBJ2-5, with D possibly matching TRBD2 (5 bases). The CDR3 loop spans 13 amino acids. Deletions cut 1 base from V and 5 bases from J, with 8 bases between. Germline V gene lookup returns CDR1 KGHSH and CDR2 LQKENI. The chain's CDR3 is CASSPLASETQYF. CDR3 nucleotides: TGTGCCAGCTCACCACTAGCGTCCGAGACCCAGTACTTC.

V gene TRBV19 combines with J gene TRBJ1-2; D gene ambiguous. Deletions cut 7 bases from V and 3 bases from J, with 15 bases between. Germline V lookup: CDR1 LNHDA, CDR2 SQIVND (reference sequence). The CDR3 extends over 14 amino acids. The CDR3 coding sequence is TGTGCCAGTACCCAGACGTTAACCTACTATGGCTACACCTTC. Translated: CASTQTLTYYGYTF.